This T cell receptor beta chain came from a study of blood T cells in healthy people across ages. A sample-barcoded 5' primer and a J-beta primer mix were used in a second PCR of roughly 6 to 11 cycles. Each single sample gave us at least 2.5 million CDR3-containing paired-end reads. One entry per CDR3 protein results from TCRdb running MiXCR on the 5' RACE reads. The repertoire holds hundreds of thousands of distinct CDR3 sequences, with 32% as singletons. Study-level results: Higher diversity and more naive CD4+ cells were features of long-lived donors, compared to aged donors. The authors considered diversity estimates from one million T cells to be underestimates. PBMCs left unsorted prevented a conclusive naive versus antigen-experienced comparison.

With respect to this clonotype: The antigen remains undetermined.

Germline V lookup: CDR1 MDHEN, CDR2 SYDVKM. V was shortened by 7 bases and J by 9 bases, with 10 bases between the two germline ends. The CDR3 runs to 11 residues. V and J are TRBV28 and TRBJ1-5; no firm D call. This receptor was identified in an elderly woman in good health. The material sequenced was blood. The DNA of the CDR3 is TGTGCCAGCATGGGAGTCACGCCCCAGCATTTT. This sequence encodes CASMGVTPQHF.